Following are 15 T cell receptor beta chains from one sample sequenced in a study of blood T cells in healthy people across ages. The second PCR ran about 6 to 12 cycles with a sample-barcoded 5' primer and J-beta primers. TCRdb called the 5' RACE reads again in MiXCR, with one record for every CDR3 protein. The sample holds about 1.8 million distinct CDR3 sequences, around half seen once. The sample taken for sequencing was blood. Receptor source: a woman aged 40 to 50 in good health.

This sequence joins TRBV5-1 and TRBJ1-6; 7 bases are a match to TRBD1. The V segment lost 4 bases and the J segment 10 bases; nucleotides outside the gene matches: 5. CDR1 and CDR2 from the germline V gene are SGHRS and YFSETQ. The CDR3 runs 13 residues. Written as DNA, the CDR3 is TGCGCCAGCAGCGAGGGGGCGAGCTCACCCCTCCACTTT. The encoded protein is CASSEGASSPLHF.

This clonotype was detected only a few times. This chain links TRBV29-1 with TRBJ2-7; no reliable D call. V gave up 8 bases and J gave up 0 bases, with 20 bases separating them. The CDR3 covers 15 residues. From germline, CDR1 is SQVTM and CDR2 ANQGSEA. The CDR3 DNA reads TGCAGCCTGAATGTCCATATTCCTTACTCCTACGAGCAGTACTTC. Its protein is CSLNVHIPYSYEQYF.

The rearrangement uses TRBV12-3 or TRBV12-4 and TRBJ1-4; D unclear. V was shortened by 3 bases and J by 5 bases, with 10 bases between the two germline ends. The CDR3 has 14 amino acids. The CDR3 nucleotides read TGTGCCAGCAGTTTTGAGACTTACAATGAAAAACTGTTTTTT. This encodes CASSFETYNEKLFF.

The chain employs TRBV27 and TRBJ2-3; 10 bases line up with TRBD2. Germline values: CDR1 MNHEY, CDR2 SMNVEV (reference sequence). V was pared by 0 bases and J by 2 bases, with 5 bases of the junction left unmatched. CDR3 length: 17 residues. CDR3 in DNA: TGTGCCAGCAGTTTATCGTTCCTAGCGGGGGACACAGATACGCAGTATTTT. This sequence encodes CASSLSFLAGDTDTQYF.

The chain links TRBV18 to TRBJ2-1; 10 bases are shared with TRBD2. The V segment lost 3 bases and the J segment 5 bases; nucleotides outside the gene matches: 7. This CDR3 has 16 residues. Germline V gene data show CDR1 as KGHSH and CDR2 as LQKENI. The CDR3 region is CASSPLSGGPDNEQFF. CDR3 nucleotides: TGTGCCAGCTCACCCCTTAGCGGGGGGCCGGACAATGAGCAGTTCTTC.

The J gene is TRBJ2-1, the V gene TRBV16; D perhaps matches TRBD1 (6 bases). From germline, CDR1 is KGHSY and CDR2 FQNENV. This CDR3 has 13 amino acids. The V end lost 3 bases, the J end lost 10 bases, and 13 bases lay between the germline ends. The CDR3 is CASSHPTGREQFF. The CDR3, as DNA: TGTGCCAGCAGCCACCCGACAGGTCGAGAGCAGTTCTTC.

This clonotype came up a few times. This rearrangement joins TRBV15 to TRBJ2-1, with D unresolved. Trimming removed 3 bases at V and 0 bases at J, with 12 bases between. In germline, CDR1 is LNHNV, CDR2 YYDKDF (reference sequence). The CDR3 is 16 amino acids. Written as DNA, the CDR3 is TGTGCCACCAGCAGGTCCACAGAGTACTCCTACAATGAGCAGTTCTTC. Protein sequence: CATSRSTEYSYNEQFF.

CDR3 sequence: CASSYSTSGESDTQYF. The DNA for the CDR3 is TGTGCCAGCAGTTACTCGACTAGCGGGGAGTCGGATACGCAGTATTTT. The chain joins TRBV6-5 to TRBJ2-3; TRBD2 matches 11 bases. J lost 6 bases, V lost 0 bases, and 5 bases had no gene match. The germline CDR1 and CDR2 sequences are MNHEY and SVGAGI. The CDR3 sequence is 16 residues long.

Here the CDR3 DNA reads TGTGCCATCAGTGCAAGAGTTGGGACCCCCACCTACGAGCAGTACTTC. Its translation: CAISARVGTPTYEQYF. The chain is built from TRBV10-3 and TRBJ2-7; D may correspond to TRBD1 or TRBD2 (5 bases each). CDR3 length: 16 amino acids. V dropped 4 bases and J dropped 2 bases, with 18 bases sitting between them. Germline CDR1 ENHRY, CDR2 SYGVKD.

The rearrangement uses TRBV7-2 and TRBJ2-3; D unresolved. This CDR3 is built from 15 residues. V was clipped by 3 bases and J by 2 bases, with 12 bases between them. The germline V gene encodes CDR1 SGHTA and CDR2 FQGNSA. The DNA for the CDR3 is TGTGCCAGCAGCTTCCAGACCGGGTTCACAGATACGCAGTATTTT. Translating it yields CASSFQTGFTDTQYF.

This clonotype was counted between two and nine times. The chain joins TRBV4-3 to TRBJ2-3; 8 bases match TRBD2. Germline CDR1 and CDR2: LGHNA and YSLEER. V shed 0 bases, J shed 1 base, and the junction held 6 bases outside the gene matches. The CDR3 totals 17 residues. The CDR3 DNA sequence: TGCGCCAGCAGCCAAGAAGCAAGCGGGGGCGGCACAGATACGCAGTATTTT. It translates to CASSQEASGGGTDTQYF.

The rearrangement links TRBV20-1 to TRBJ2-5; 7 bases fit TRBD2. The ends lost 5 bases at V and 4 bases at J; junction bases unmatched: 13. The V gene's germline CDR1 is DFQATT and CDR2 SNEGSKA (reference sequence). The CDR3 runs to 15 residues. The CDR3 nucleotides read TGCAGTGCTCCAGGCGAGCGGGGCTCCAGAGAGACCCAGTACTTC. Its translation is CSAPGERGSRETQYF.

Regarding this clonotype: A much larger clone sits a single nucleotide away, making a read error possible. This chain joins TRBV4-3 and TRBJ2-7; maybe TRBD2 (6 bases). CDR1 and CDR2 from the germline V gene are LGHNA and YSLEER. CDR3 length equals 14 residues. The CDR3 DNA reads TGCGCCAACAGCCAAGACGGGGGCTCCTACGAGCAGTACTTC. The encoded protein is CANSQDGGSYEQYF.

This clonotype showed up just a few times. The chain is built from TRBV4-3 and TRBJ2-4; 8 bases match TRBD2. Looked up from germline, CDR1 is LGHNA and CDR2 is YSLEER. V shed 0 bases, J shed 3 bases, and the junction held 7 bases outside the gene matches. There are 17 residues in the CDR3. CDR3 coding DNA: TGCGCCAGCAGCCAAGATCGCGGGGGGCTTGGCAAAAACATTCAGTACTTC. Its translation: CASSQDRGGLGKNIQYF.

The J gene is TRBJ2-1, the V gene TRBV5-8; TRBD1 is a possible D gene (5 bases). CDR1 is SGHTS and CDR2 is YDEGEE in the germline V gene. CDR3 length: 14 amino acids. Trimming cost V 2 bases and J 5 bases, with 11 bases left between them. The CDR3 coding sequence is TGTGCCAGCAGCTTCAGGGTTGAAGACAATGAGCAGTTCTTC. This translates into CASSFRVEDNEQFF. Filled out from reference TRBV5-8 and TRBJ2-1, the complete variable domain reads EAGVTQSPTHLIKTRGQQATLRCSPISGHTSVYWYQQALGLGLQFLLWYDEGEERNRGNFPPRFSGRQFPNYSSELNVNALELEDSALYLCASSFRVEDNEQFFGPGTRLTVL.